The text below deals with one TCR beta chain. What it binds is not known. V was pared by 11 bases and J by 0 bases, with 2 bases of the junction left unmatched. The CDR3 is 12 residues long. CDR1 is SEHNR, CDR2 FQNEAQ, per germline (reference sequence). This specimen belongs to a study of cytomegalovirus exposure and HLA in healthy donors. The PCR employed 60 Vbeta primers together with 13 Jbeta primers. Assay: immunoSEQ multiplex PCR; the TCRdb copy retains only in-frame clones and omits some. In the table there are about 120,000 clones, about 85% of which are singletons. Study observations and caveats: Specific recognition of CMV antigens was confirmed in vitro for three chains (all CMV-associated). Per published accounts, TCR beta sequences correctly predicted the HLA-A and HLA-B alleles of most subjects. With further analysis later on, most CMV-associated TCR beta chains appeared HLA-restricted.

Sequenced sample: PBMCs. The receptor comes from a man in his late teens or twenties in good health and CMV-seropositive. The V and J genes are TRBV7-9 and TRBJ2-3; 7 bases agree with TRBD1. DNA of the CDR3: TGTGCCGCGGACAGGAGCACAGATACGCAGTATTTT. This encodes CAADRSTDTQYF.